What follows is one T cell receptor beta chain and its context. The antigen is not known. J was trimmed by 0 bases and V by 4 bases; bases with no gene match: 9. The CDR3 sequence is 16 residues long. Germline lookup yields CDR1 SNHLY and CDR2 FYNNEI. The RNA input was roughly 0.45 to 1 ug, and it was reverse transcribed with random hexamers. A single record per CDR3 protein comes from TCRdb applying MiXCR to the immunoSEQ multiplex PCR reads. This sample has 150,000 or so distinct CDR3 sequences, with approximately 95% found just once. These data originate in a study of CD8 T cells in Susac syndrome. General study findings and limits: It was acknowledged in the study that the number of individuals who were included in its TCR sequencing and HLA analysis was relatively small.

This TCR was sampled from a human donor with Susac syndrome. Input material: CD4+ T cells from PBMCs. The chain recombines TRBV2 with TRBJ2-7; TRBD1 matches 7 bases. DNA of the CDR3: TGTGCCAGCAGTGGACTAAGGGGACAGTCCTCCTACGAGCAGTACTTC. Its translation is CASSGLRGQSSYEQYF. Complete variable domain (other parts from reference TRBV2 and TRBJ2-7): EPEVTQTPSHQVTQMGQEVILRCVPISNHLYFYWYRQILGQKVEFLVSFYNNEISEKSEIFDDQFSVERPDGSNFTLKIRSTKLEDSAMYFCASSGLRGQSSYEQYFGPGTRLTVT.